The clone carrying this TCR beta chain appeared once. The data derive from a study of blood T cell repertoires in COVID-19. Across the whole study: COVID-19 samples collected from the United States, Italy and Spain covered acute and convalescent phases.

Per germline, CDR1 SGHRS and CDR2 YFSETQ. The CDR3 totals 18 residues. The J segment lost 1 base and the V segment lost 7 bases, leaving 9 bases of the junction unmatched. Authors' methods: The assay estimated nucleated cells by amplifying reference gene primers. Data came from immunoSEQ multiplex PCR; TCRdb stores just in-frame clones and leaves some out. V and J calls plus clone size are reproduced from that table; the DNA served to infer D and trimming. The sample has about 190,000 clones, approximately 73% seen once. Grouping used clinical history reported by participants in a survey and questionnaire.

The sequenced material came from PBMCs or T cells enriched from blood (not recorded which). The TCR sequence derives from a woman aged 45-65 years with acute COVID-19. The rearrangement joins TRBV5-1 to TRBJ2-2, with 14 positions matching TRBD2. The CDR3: CASQTSGGAPRNTGELFF. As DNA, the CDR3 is TGCGCCAGCCAGACTAGCGGGGGGGCCCCGAGGAACACCGGGGAGCTGTTTTTT. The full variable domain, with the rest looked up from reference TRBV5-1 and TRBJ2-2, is KAGVTQTPRYLIKTRGQQVTLSCSPISGHRSVSWYQQTPGQGLQFLFEYFSETQRNKGNFPGRFSGRQFSNSRSEMNVSTLELGDSALYLCASQTSGGAPRNTGELFFGEGSRLTVL.